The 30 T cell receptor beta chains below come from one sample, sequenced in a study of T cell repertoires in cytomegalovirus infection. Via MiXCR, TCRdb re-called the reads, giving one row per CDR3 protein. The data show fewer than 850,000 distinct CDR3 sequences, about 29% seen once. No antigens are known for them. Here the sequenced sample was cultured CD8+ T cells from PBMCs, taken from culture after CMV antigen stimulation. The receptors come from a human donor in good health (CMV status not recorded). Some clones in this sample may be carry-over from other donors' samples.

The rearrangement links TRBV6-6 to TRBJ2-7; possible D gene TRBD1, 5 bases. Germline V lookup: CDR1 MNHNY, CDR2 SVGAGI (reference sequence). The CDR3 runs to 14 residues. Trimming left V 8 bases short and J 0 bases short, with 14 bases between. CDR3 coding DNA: TGTGCCAGCGGGCAGGGCGAGAGCTCCTACGAGCAGTACGTC. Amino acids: CASGQGESSYEQYV.

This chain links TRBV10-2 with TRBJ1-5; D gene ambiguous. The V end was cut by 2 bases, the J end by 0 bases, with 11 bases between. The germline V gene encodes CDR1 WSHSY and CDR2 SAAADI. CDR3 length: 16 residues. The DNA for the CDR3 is TGCGCCAGCAGTGAGAGAGCAGGTCTTAGCAATCAGCCCCAGCATTTT. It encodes CASSERAGLSNQPQHF.

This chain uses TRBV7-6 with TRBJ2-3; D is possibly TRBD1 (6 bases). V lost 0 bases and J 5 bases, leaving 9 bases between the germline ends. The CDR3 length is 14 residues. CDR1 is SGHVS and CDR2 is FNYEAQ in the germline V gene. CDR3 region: CASSLAIGGDTQYF. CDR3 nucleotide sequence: TGTGCCAGCAGCTTAGCGATAGGGGGAGATACGCAGTATTTT.

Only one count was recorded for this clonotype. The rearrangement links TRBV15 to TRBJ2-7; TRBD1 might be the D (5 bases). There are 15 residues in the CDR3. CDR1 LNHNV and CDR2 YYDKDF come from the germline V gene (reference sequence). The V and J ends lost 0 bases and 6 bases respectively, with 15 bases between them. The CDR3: CATSRDRARAAEQYV. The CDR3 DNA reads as TGTGCCACCAGCAGAGATCGCGCCAGGGCGGCCGAGCAGTACGTC.

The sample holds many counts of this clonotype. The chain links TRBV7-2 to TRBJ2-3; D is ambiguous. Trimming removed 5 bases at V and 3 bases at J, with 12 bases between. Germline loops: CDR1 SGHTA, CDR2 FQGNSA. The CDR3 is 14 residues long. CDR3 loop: CASSVVAFTDTQYF. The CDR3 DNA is TGTGCCAGCAGCGTAGTGGCTTTTACAGATACGCAGTATTTT.

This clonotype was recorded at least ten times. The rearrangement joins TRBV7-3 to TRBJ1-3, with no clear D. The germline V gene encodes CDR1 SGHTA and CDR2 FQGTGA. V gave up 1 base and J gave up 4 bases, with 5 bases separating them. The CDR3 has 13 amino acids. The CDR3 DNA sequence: TGTGCCAGCAGCTTAATTCCCGGAAACACCATATATTTT. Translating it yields CASSLIPGNTIYF. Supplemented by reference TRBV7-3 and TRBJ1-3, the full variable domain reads GAGVSQTPSNKVTEKGKYVELRCDPISGHTALYWYRQSLGQGPEFLIYFQGTGAADDSGLPNDRFFAVRPEGSVSTLKIQRTERGDSAVYLCASSLIPGNTIYFGEGSWLTVV.

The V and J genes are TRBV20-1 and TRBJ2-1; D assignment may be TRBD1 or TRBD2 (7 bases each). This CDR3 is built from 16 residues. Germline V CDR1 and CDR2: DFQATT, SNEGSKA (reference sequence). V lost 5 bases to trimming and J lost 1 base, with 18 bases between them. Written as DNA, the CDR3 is TGCAGTGCTCATCAGGGGGGGGCAGGGTCCTACAATGAGCAGTTCTTC. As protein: CSAHQGGAGSYNEQFF.

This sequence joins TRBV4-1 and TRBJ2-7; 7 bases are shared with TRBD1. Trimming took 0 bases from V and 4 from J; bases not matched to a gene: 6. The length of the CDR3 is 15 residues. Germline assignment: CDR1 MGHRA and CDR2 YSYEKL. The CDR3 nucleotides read TGCGCCAGCAGCCAAGAGTGGACAGGCCGATACGAGCAGTACTTC. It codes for CASSQEWTGRYEQYF.

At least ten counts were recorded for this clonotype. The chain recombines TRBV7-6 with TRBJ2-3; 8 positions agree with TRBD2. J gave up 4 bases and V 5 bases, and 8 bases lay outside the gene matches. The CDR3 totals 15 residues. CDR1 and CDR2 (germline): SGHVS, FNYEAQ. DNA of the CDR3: TGTGCCAGCAGCGCCCCCGGGACTAGGGCAGATACGCAGTATTTT. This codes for CASSAPGTRADTQYF. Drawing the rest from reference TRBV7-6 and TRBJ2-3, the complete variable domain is GAGVSQSPRYKVTKRGQDVALRCDPISGHVSLYWYRQALGQGPEFLTYFNYEAQQDKSGLPNDRFSAERPEGSISTLTIQRTEQRDSAMYRCASSAPGTRADTQYFGPGTRLTVL.

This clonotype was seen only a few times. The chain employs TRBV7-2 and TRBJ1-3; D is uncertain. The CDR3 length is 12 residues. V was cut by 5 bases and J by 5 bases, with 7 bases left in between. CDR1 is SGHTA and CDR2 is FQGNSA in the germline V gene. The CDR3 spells CASSLDRNTIYF. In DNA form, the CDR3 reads TGTGCCAGCAGCCTCGACCGAAACACCATATATTTT. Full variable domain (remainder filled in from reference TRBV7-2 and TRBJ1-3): GAGVSQSPSNKVTEKGKDVELRCDPISGHTALYWYRQSLGQGLEFLIYFQGNSAPDKSGLPSDRFSAERTGGSVSTLTIQRTQQEDSAVYLCASSLDRNTIYFGEGSWLTVV.

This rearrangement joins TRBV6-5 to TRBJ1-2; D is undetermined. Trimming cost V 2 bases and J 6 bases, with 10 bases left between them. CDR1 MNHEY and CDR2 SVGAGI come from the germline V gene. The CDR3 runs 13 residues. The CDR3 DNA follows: TGTGCCAGCAGTTACGTGAGGGCGGATGGCTACACCTTC. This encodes CASSYVRADGYTF.

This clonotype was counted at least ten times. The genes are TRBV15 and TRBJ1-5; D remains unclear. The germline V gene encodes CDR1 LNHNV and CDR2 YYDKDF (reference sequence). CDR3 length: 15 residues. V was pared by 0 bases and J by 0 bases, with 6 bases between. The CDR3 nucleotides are TGTGCCACCAGCAGAGAGGGATATAGCAATCAGCCCCAGCATTTT. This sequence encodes CATSREGYSNQPQHF.

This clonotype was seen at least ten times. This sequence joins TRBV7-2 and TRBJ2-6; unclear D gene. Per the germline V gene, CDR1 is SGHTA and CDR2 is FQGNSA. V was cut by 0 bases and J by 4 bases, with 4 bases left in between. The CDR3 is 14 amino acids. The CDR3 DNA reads TGTGCCAGCAGCTTAGCGAACGGGGCCAACGTCCTGACTTTC. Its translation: CASSLANGANVLTF.

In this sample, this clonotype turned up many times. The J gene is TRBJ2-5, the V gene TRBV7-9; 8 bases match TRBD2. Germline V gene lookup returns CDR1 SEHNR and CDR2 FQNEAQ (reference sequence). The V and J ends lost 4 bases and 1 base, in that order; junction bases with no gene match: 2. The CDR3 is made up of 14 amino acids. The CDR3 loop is CASSYGGAQETQYF. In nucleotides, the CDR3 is TGTGCCAGCAGCTACGGGGGGGCCCAAGAGACCCAGTACTTC.

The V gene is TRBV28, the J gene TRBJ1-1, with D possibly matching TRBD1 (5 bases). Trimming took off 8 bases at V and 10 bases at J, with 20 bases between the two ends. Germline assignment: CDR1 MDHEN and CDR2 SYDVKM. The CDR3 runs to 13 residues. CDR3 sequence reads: CASQWEVGGGAFF. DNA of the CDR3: TGTGCCAGCCAATGGGAAGTAGGCGGGGGAGCTTTCTTT. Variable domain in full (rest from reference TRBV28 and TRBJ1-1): DVKVTQSSRYLVKRTGEKVFLECVQDMDHENMFWYRQDPGLGLRLIYFSYDVKMKEKGDIPEGYSVSREKKERFSLILESASTNQTSMYLCASQWEVGGGAFFGQGTRLTVV.

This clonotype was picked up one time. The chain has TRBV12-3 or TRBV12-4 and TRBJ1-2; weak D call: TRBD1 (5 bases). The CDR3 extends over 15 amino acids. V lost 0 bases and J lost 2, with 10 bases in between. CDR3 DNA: TGTGCCAGCAGTTTAGCAGGGGAACGGAACTATGGCTACACCTTC. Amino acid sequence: CASSLAGERNYGYTF.

CDR3 nucleotides: TGTGCCAGCAGCTTTAACCGGGACAGGGGCTACGAGCAGTACTTC. This codes for CASSFNRDRGYEQYF. The chain recombines TRBV7-6 with TRBJ2-7, with TRBD1 matching 10 bases. V lost 3 bases, J lost 3 bases, and 5 bases stayed unmatched. This CDR3 region has 15 residues. From germline, CDR1 is SGHVS and CDR2 FNYEAQ.

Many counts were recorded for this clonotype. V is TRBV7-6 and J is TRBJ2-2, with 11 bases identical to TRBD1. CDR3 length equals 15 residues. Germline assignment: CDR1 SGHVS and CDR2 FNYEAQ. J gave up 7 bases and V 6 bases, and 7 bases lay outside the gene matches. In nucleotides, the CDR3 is TGTGCCAGCAGAGACGGGACAGGGGGAAGCGGGGAGCTGTTTTTT. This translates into CASRDGTGGSGELFF.

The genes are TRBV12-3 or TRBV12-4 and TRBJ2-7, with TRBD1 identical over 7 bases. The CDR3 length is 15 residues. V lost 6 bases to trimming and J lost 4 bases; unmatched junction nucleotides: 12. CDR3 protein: CASSPSSDRSYEQYF. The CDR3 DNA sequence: TGTGCCAGCAGCCCGAGTTCGGACAGGTCATACGAGCAGTACTTC.

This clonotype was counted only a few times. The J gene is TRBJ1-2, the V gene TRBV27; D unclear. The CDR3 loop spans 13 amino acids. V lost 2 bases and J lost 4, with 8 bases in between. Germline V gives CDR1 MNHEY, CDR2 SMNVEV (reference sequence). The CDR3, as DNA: TGTGCCAGCAGTTTAGACCGTTTCTATGGCTACACCTTC. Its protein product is CASSLDRFYGYTF.

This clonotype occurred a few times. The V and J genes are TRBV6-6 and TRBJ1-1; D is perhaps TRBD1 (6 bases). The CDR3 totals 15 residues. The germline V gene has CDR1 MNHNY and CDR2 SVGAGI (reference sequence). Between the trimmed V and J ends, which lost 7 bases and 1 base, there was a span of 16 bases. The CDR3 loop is CASIGTPKKNTEAFF. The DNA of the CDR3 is TGTGCCAGCATCGGGACACCCAAAAAGAACACTGAAGCTTTCTTT.

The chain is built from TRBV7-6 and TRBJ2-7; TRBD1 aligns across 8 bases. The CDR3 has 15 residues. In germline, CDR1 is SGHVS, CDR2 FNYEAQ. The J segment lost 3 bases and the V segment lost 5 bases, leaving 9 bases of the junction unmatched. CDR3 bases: TGTGCCAGCAGCCCCAGGGACAGGCCTATCTACGAGCAGTACGTC. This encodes CASSPRDRPIYEQYV.

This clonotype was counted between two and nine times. The CDR3 loop is CASSSPQGGAGYTF. The DNA for the CDR3 is TGTGCCAGCAGTTCCCCCCAAGGGGGTGCGGGCTACACCTTC. V usage is TRBV12-3 or TRBV12-4 and J usage is TRBJ1-2; a weak D match, TRBD1 (6 bases). The V end lost 4 bases, the J end lost 8 bases, and 17 bases lay between the germline ends. This CDR3 contains 14 residues.

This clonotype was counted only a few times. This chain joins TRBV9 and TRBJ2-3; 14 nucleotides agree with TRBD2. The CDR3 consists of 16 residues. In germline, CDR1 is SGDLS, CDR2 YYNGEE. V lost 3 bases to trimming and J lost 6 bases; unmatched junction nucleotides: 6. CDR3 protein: CASSAGLAGGSDTQYF. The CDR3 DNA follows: TGTGCCAGCAGCGCCGGACTAGCGGGGGGTTCTGATACGCAGTATTTT.

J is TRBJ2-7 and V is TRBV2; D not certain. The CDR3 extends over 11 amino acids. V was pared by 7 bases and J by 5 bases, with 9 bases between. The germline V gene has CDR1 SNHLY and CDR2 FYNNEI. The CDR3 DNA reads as TGTGCCAGCAACCCCCTTAACGAGCAGTACGTC. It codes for CASNPLNEQYV.

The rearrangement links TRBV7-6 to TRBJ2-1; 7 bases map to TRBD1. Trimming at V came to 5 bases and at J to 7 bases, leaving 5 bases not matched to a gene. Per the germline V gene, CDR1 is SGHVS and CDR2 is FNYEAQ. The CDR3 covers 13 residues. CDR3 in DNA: TGTGCCAGCAGCCCGCACAGGGGAAATGAGCAGTTCTTC. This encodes CASSPHRGNEQFF.

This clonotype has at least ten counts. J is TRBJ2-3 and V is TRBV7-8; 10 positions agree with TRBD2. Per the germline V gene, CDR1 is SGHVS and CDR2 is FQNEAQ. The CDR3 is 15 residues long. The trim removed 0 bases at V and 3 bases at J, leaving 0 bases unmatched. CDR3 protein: CASSLAGLATDTQYF. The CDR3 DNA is TGTGCCAGCAGCTTAGCGGGACTAGCGACAGATACGCAGTATTTT.

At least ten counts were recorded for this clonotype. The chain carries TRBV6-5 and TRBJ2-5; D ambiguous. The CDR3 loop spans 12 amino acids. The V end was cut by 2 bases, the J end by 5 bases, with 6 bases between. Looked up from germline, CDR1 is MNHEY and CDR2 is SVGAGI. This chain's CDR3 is CASSYPGETQYF. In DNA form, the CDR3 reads TGTGCCAGCAGTTACCCCGGGGAGACCCAGTACTTC.

The CDR3 is CSASWRGETQYF. For the CDR3, the DNA is TGCAGTGCTAGTTGGCGGGGAGAGACCCAGTACTTC. V gene TRBV20-1 combines with J gene TRBJ2-5; the D gene is possibly TRBD2 (6 bases). Germline V gene lookup returns CDR1 DFQATT and CDR2 SNEGSKA (reference sequence). The V and J ends lost 3 bases and 4 bases respectively, with 9 bases between them. This CDR3 is 12 amino acids long.

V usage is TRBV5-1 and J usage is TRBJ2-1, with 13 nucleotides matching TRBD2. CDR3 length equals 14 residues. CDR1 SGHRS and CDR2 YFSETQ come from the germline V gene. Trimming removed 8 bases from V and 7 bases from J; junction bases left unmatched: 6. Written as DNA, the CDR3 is TGCGCCAGTAAACTAGCGGGGGGGCCAAATGAGCAGTTCTTC. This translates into CASKLAGGPNEQFF.